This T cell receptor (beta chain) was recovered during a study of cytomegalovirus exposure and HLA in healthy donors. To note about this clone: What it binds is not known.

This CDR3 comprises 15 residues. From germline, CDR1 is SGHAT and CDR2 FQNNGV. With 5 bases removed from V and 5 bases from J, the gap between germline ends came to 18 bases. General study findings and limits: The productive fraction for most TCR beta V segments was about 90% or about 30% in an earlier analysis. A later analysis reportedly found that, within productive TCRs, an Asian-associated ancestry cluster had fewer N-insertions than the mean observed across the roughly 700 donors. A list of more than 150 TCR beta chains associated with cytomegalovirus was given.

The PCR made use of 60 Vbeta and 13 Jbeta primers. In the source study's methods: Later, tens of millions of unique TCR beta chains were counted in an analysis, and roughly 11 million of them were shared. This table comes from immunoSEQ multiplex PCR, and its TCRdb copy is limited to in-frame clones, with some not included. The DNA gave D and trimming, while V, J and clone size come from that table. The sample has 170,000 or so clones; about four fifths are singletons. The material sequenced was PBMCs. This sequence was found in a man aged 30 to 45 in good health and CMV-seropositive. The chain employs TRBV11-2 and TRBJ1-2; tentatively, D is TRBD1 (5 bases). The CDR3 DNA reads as TGTGCCAGCAGCCCAGTCGGGAGACAGACTTATGGCTACACCTTC. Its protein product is CASSPVGRQTYGYTF.